The present T cell receptor beta chain was sequenced within a study of cytomegalovirus exposure and HLA in healthy donors. About the study: Tens of millions of unique TCRs from HLA-typed donors made up an early data release.

About this clone itself: Its target is unknown.

The CDR3 runs to 14 residues. The ends were cut back, 0 bases at V and 10 bases at J, with 13 bases in the middle. Germline CDR1 is ENHRY and CDR2 is SYGVKD. Broader study findings: Based on reports, TCR beta sequences accurately predicted HLA-A and HLA-B alleles for most subjects. The study labeled 150 to 200 TCR beta chains cytomegalovirus-associated. In a later analysis, V- and J-gene trimming of beta chains associated with a DCLRE1C missense variant, replicated independently.

PCR was performed using 60 Vbeta and 13 Jbeta primers. TCRdb keeps only in-frame clones here, not all; method: immunoSEQ multiplex PCR. The sample includes about 140,000 clones, over 60% of them seen just once. The chain combines TRBV10-3 with TRBJ2-1; a possible D gene is TRBD2 (6 bases). Sequenced input: PBMCs. The TCR comes from a middle-aged woman in good health and CMV-seronegative. CDR3 coding DNA: TGTGCCATCAGTGAGTCCATTGGACGGGAGGAGCAGTTCTTC. This encodes CAISESIGREEQFF.